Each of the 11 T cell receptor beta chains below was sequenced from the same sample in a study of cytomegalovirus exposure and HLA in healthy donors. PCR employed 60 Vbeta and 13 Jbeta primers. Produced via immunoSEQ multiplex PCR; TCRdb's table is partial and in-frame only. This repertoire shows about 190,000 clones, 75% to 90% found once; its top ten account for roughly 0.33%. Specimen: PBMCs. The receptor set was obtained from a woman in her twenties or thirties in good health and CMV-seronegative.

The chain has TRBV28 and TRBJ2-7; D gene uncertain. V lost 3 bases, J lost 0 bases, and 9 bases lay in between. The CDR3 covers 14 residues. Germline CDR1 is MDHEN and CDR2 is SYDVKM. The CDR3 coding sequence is TGTGCCAGCAGTTTTGCCGGGTTCTCCTACGAGCAGTACTTC. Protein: CASSFAGFSYEQYF.

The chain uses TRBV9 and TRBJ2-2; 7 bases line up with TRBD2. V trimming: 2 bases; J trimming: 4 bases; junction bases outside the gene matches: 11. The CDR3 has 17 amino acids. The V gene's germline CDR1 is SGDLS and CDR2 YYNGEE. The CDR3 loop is CASSVTAGTKLTGELFF. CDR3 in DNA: TGTGCCAGCAGCGTTACCGCCGGGACTAAACTCACCGGGGAGCTGTTTTTT.

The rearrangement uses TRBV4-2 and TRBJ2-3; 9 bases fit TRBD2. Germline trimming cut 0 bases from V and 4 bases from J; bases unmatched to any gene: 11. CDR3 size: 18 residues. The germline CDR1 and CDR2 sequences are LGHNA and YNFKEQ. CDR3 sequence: CASSQEVGLAGNPDTQYF. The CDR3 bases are TGTGCCAGCAGCCAAGAGGTCGGGCTAGCGGGAAACCCAGATACGCAGTATTTT.

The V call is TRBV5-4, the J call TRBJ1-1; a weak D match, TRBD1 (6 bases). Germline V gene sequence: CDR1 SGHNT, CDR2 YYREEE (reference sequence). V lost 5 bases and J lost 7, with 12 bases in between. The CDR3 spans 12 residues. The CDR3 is CASSTGTSEAFF. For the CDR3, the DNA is TGTGCCAGCAGTACAGGGACGAGTGAAGCTTTCTTT.

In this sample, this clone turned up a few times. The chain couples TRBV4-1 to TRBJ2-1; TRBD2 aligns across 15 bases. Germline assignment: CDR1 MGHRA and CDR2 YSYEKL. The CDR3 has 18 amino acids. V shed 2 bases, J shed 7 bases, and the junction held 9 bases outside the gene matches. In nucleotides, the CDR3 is TGCGCCAGCAGCCAAATTTGGGGGGGACTAGCGGGAGGTAATGAGCAGTTCTTC. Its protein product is CASSQIWGGLAGGNEQFF.

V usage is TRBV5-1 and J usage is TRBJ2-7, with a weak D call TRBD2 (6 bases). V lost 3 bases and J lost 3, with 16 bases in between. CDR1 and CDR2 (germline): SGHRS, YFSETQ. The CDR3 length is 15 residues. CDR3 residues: CASSSLEGTLYEQYF. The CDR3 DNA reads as TGCGCCAGCAGCTCCTTGGAGGGAACGCTCTACGAGCAGTACTTC.

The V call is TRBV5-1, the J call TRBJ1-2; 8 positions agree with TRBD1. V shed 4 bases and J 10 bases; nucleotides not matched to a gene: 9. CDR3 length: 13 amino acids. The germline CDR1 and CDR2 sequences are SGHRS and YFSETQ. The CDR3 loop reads CASSTGQGSVYTF. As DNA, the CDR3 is TGCGCCAGCAGCACCGGACAGGGATCTGTCTACACCTTC. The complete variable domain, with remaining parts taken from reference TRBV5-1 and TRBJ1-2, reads KAGVTQTPRYLIKTRGQQVTLSCSPISGHRSVSWYQQTPGQGLQFLFEYFSETQRNKGNFPGRFSGRQFSNSRSEMNVSTLELGDSALYLCASSTGQGSVYTFGSGTRLTVV.

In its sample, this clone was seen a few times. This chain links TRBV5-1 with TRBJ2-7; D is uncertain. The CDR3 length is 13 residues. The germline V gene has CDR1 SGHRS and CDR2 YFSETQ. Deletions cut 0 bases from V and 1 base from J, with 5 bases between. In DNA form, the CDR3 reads TGCGCCAGCAGCTTGGGGGCTTCCTACGAGCAGTACTTC. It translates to CASSLGASYEQYF.

CDR3 region: CASSYSFNYEQYF. In nucleotides, the CDR3 is TGTGCCAGCAGTTACTCGTTTAACTACGAGCAGTACTTC. The chain joins TRBV6-5 to TRBJ2-7; D gene ambiguous. V dropped 0 bases and J dropped 3 bases, with 6 bases sitting between them. Germline CDR1 is MNHEY and CDR2 is SVGAGI. The CDR3 runs to 13 residues.

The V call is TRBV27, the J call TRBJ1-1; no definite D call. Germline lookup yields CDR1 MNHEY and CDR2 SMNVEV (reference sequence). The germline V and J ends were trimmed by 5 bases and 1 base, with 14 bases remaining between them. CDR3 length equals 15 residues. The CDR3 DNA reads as TGTGCCAGCAGTCCCTCACACAGCACGAACACTGAAGCTTTCTTT. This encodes CASSPSHSTNTEAFF.

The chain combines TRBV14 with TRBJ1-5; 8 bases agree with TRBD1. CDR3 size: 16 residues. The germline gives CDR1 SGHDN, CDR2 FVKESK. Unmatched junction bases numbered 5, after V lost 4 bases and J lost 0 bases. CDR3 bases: TGTGCCAGCAGCCCGGGACAGGCGCGTAGCAATCAGCCCCAGCATTTT. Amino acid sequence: CASSPGQARSNQPQHF.